This TCR beta chain originates from a study of blood T cell repertoires in COVID-19. Study-wide context: The United States, Italy and Spain provided the acute and convalescent COVID-19 samples.

Sequenced by immunoSEQ multiplex PCR; TCRdb stores in-frame clones only, minus some. Of 45,000 to 50,000 clones listed, 85% to 90% are singletons. V was trimmed by 1 base and J by 8 bases, leaving 10 bases between them. The CDR3 consists of 13 residues. Germline CDR1 reads SGHRS; CDR2 reads YFSETQ. This receptor was taken from a woman over 75 with COVID-19, enrolled during active disease. The chain is built from TRBV5-1 and TRBJ1-3; possibly TRBD1 for D (5 bases). Source material: peripheral blood. CDR3 coding DNA: TGCGCCAGCAGCTTGATGGGGGGGGACACCATATATTTT. Amino acid sequence: CASSLMGGDTIYF. Complete variable domain (other parts from reference TRBV5-1 and TRBJ1-3): KAGVTQTPRYLIKTRGQQVTLSCSPISGHRSVSWYQQTPGQGLQFLFEYFSETQRNKGNFPGRFSGRQFSNSRSEMNVSTLELGDSALYLCASSLMGGDTIYFGEGSWLTVV.